This T cell receptor beta chain is from a study of human thymus T cells. Study results and limitations: There appeared to be biased usage of V and J genes in thymic and blood repertoires.

No fixed cell number was used; all available blood leukocytes supplied DNA. Method: immunoSEQ multiplex PCR; TCRdb's copy keeps in-frame clones and lacks some. The top ten hold 0.095% to 0.15% of the sample, which has some 46,000 clones, about 94% seen once. Of note for this clone: The antigen remains undetermined.

Germline trimming cut 5 bases from V and 3 bases from J; bases unmatched to any gene: 4. This CDR3 has 13 amino acids. In germline, CDR1 is MGHRA, CDR2 YSYEKL. The V call is TRBV4-1, the J call TRBJ2-7; 7 nucleotides line up with TRBD1. Sequencing was done on a sample of blood. This TCR derives from a boy younger than two with a congenital heart defect but otherwise immunologically healthy. Here the CDR3 DNA reads TGCGCCAGCAGCTTGACAGGGCTCTACGAGCAGTACTTC. Its translation: CASSLTGLYEQYF.